The 24 T cell receptor beta chains reported below all come from one sample, sequenced in a study of beta chain features in type 1 diabetes. Notes on the study in general: In all four CD4+ subsets, TCRB CDR3 length was significantly, moderately reduced in type 1 diabetes.

Their antigens remain unidentified. Of the isolated RNA, all was reverse transcribed, and so the sequenced material was expressed TCRB transcripts. The table came from immunoSEQ multiplex PCR; TCRdb's copy has only in-frame clones and leaves some out. The table lists more than 120,000 clones, 10% to 15% of them singletons. The sequenced material came from central memory CD4+ T cells from blood. The receptors come from a man aged 18 to 29 with type 1 diabetes.

This clone turned up a few times. V gene TRBV7-3 combines with J gene TRBJ2-1; D unresolved. The CDR3 extends over 12 amino acids. Germline-derived CDR1 and CDR2 are SGHTA and FQGTGA. V lost 4 bases, J lost 8 bases, and 9 bases lay in between. DNA of the CDR3: TGTGCCAGCAGCTCCCGTATCGATGAGCAGTTCTTC. Translation: CASSSRIDEQFF. The full variable domain, rest sourced from reference TRBV7-3 and TRBJ2-1, is GAGVSQTPSNKVTEKGKYVELRCDPISGHTALYWYRQSLGQGPEFLIYFQGTGAADDSGLPNDRFFAVRPEGSVSTLKIQRTERGDSAVYLCASSSRIDEQFFGPGTRLTVL.

This clone was seen only a few times. The gene calls are TRBV19 and TRBJ2-2; TRBD1 aligns across 7 bases. The CDR3 sequence is 15 residues long. The germline V gene encodes CDR1 LNHDA and CDR2 SQIVND (reference sequence). The trim removed 5 bases at V and 0 bases at J, leaving 3 bases unmatched. In DNA form, the CDR3 reads TGTGCCAGTAGTCAAGGACAGGCGAACACCGGGGAGCTGTTTTTT. This gives the protein CASSQGQANTGELFF.

The V call is TRBV4-1, the J call TRBJ2-7, with no clear D. The germline CDR1 and CDR2 sequences are MGHRA and YSYEKL. This CDR3 has 12 amino acids. Trimming took off 0 bases at V and 0 bases at J, with 0 bases between the two ends. For the CDR3, the DNA is TGCGCCAGCAGCCAAGACTCCTACGAGCAGTACTTC. Encoded protein: CASSQDSYEQYF.

V is TRBV7-6 and J is TRBJ2-7; D might be TRBD2 (5 bases). Germline values: CDR1 SGHVS, CDR2 FNYEAQ. CDR3 length: 11 residues. The V end lost 4 bases, the J end lost 6 bases, and 7 bases lay between the germline ends. The DNA of the CDR3 is TGTGCCAGCAGCTCCGAGGGCGAGCAGTACTTC. Its protein is CASSSEGEQYF.

There are a few counts of this clone. This rearrangement joins TRBV30 to TRBJ1-6; D gene ambiguous. Germline V gene data show CDR1 as GTSNPN and CDR2 as SVGIG (reference sequence). The CDR3 loop spans 12 amino acids. Trimming left V 0 bases short and J 9 bases short, with 6 bases between. The chain's CDR3 is CAWSVPPSPLHF. DNA of the CDR3: TGTGCCTGGAGTGTCCCCCCTTCACCCCTCCACTTT.

This rearrangement joins TRBV6-4 to TRBJ2-3; D gene uncertain. The CDR3 has 14 amino acids. CDR1 and CDR2 from the germline V gene are MRHNA and SNTAGT. The V end lost 0 bases, the J end lost 6 bases, and 10 bases lay between the germline ends. The CDR3 bases are TGTGCCAGCAGTGACTCAACGGCTGGGGATACGCAGTATTTT. Translation gives CASSDSTAGDTQYF.

This clone was detected a few times. The rearrangement links TRBV7-2 to TRBJ2-5; 10 bases match TRBD2. V lost 6 bases and J lost 1; bases outside the gene matches: 11. Germline CDR1 reads SGHTA; CDR2 reads FQGNSA. This CDR3 region has 17 residues. CDR3 in DNA: TGTGCCAGCAGTCCAGGACTAGCGGCCCACTTCCAAGAGACCCAGTACTTC. Encoded protein: CASSPGLAAHFQETQYF.

V and J are TRBV6-1 and TRBJ2-3; 7 bases are shared with TRBD1. V lost 6 bases and J lost 0; bases outside the gene matches: 6. This CDR3 region has 15 residues. Germline V gives CDR1 MNHNS, CDR2 SASEGT. Here the CDR3 reads CASSPRDRSTDTQYF. CDR3 sequence (DNA): TGTGCCAGCAGCCCCCGGGACAGAAGCACAGATACGCAGTATTTT.

This chain links TRBV5-1 with TRBJ2-5; D gene ambiguous. Trimming removed 2 bases at V and 7 bases at J, with 6 bases between. Germline V gives CDR1 SGHRS, CDR2 YFSETQ. There are 11 residues in the CDR3. CDR3 amino acids: CASSFEGTQYF. Written as DNA, the CDR3 is TGCGCCAGCAGCTTCGAAGGGACCCAGTACTTC.

This clone has more than one count but fewer than ten. The chain carries TRBV7-9 and TRBJ1-4; D is uncertain. The CDR3 is 14 residues long. CDR1 SEHNR and CDR2 FQNEAQ come from the germline V gene (reference sequence). Deletions cut 7 bases from V and 8 bases from J, with 17 bases between. The CDR3 DNA is TGTGCCAGCAACCCCGGTGGAGGGAGGGAAAAACTGTTTTTT. Residues: CASNPGGGREKLFF.

The chain has TRBV4-1 and TRBJ1-1; D gene ambiguous. CDR3 length equals 13 residues. CDR1 and CDR2 from the germline V gene are MGHRA and YSYEKL. V was cut by 6 bases and J by 0 bases, with 8 bases left in between. The CDR3 bases are TGCGCCAGCAGTCGTACAGTGAACACTGAAGCTTTCTTT. This translates into CASSRTVNTEAFF.

The sample holds a few counts of this clone. The rearrangement links TRBV28 to TRBJ2-1; a possible D gene is TRBD1 (6 bases). The V end lost 6 bases, the J end lost 2 bases, and 17 bases lay between the germline ends. Germline V lookup: CDR1 MDHEN, CDR2 SYDVKM. There are 16 residues in the CDR3. The CDR3 sequence: CASSFSTQGTYNEQFF. CDR3 DNA sequence: TGTGCCAGCAGCTTCTCTACACAGGGTACCTACAATGAGCAGTTCTTC.

This clone was found a few times. The V call is TRBV4-1, the J call TRBJ2-3; D could derive from TRBD1 or TRBD2 (5 bases each). V shed 0 bases and J shed 2 bases, with 6 bases lying between them. The CDR3 is made up of 14 amino acids. Per germline, CDR1 MGHRA and CDR2 YSYEKL. The CDR3 protein is CASSQEGTTDTQYF. The CDR3 coding sequence is TGCGCCAGCAGCCAAGAAGGGACCACAGATACGCAGTATTTT.

The chain combines TRBV4-1 with TRBJ2-3; 12 bases agree with TRBD2. J was trimmed by 1 base and V by 4 bases; bases with no gene match: 6. The CDR3 covers 17 residues. CDR1 is MGHRA and CDR2 is YSYEKL in the germline V gene. The CDR3 DNA reads as TGCGCCAGCAGCCCCCGGACTAGCGGGGCGGGCACAGATACGCAGTATTTT. Amino acid sequence: CASSPRTSGAGTDTQYF.

This clone was seen only a few times. The J gene is TRBJ2-1, the V gene TRBV28; 9 positions agree with TRBD1. In germline, CDR1 is MDHEN, CDR2 SYDVKM. After removal of 7 bases from V and 3 bases from J, the junction contained 4 bases not matched to a gene. The CDR3 loop spans 14 amino acids. The CDR3 sequence: CASNPGQGYNEQFF. The CDR3 DNA follows: TGTGCCAGCAATCCGGGACAGGGCTACAATGAGCAGTTCTTC.

V is TRBV7-9 and J is TRBJ2-7; a weak D match, TRBD2 (6 bases). The CDR3 sequence is 14 residues long. Trimming stripped 3 bases from V and 4 bases from J, with 13 bases between. Germline CDR1 SEHNR, CDR2 FQNEAQ (reference sequence). The CDR3: CASSLAISGYEQYF. The DNA of the CDR3 is TGTGCCAGCAGCTTGGCCATAAGCGGGTACGAGCAGTACTTC.

This clone was found a few times. One end of the junction fails to match germline, which may point to a read error. The chain links TRBV19 to TRBJ1-1; the match to TRBD1 covers 7 bases. CDR1 is LNHDA and CDR2 is SQIVND in the germline V gene (reference sequence). The CDR3 is 13 residues long. DNA for the CDR3: TGTGCCAGTAGTGTAGACAGGGACACTGAAGCTTTCTTT. Amino acid sequence: CASSVDRDTEAFF.

The chain links TRBV28 to TRBJ1-1; 8 bases line up with TRBD1. Germline assignment: CDR1 MDHEN and CDR2 SYDVKM. The CDR3 extends over 13 amino acids. The V segment lost 5 bases and the J segment 5 bases; nucleotides outside the gene matches: 4. CDR3 in amino acids: CASSPTGGTEAFF. CDR3 nucleotide sequence: TGTGCCAGCAGTCCTACAGGGGGAACTGAAGCTTTCTTT.

This chain links TRBV15 with TRBJ2-7; the match to TRBD1 covers 10 bases. This CDR3 has 15 amino acids. CDR1 LNHNV and CDR2 YYDKDF come from the germline V gene (reference sequence). J was trimmed by 0 bases and V by 5 bases; bases with no gene match: 4. The CDR3 nucleotides read TGTGCCACCAGCCCACGGACAGGGGGCTCCTACGAGCAGTACTTC. It encodes CATSPRTGGSYEQYF.

V is TRBV6-1 and J is TRBJ1-5; D is perhaps TRBD1 (6 bases). CDR1 MNHNS and CDR2 SASEGT come from the germline V gene. The CDR3 is made up of 14 amino acids. The V end lost 4 bases, the J end lost 5 bases, and 12 bases lay between the germline ends. The CDR3 DNA is TGTGCCAGCAGTGCCTCAGGGGTTGATCAGCCCCAGCATTTT. Its protein is CASSASGVDQPQHF.

The V and J genes are TRBV5-6 and TRBJ1-6, with no clear D. The V gene lost 0 bases and the J gene lost 8 bases, with 9 bases spanning the gap. The CDR3 spans 14 residues. Germline CDR1 and CDR2: SGHDT and YYEEEE. CDR3 region: CASSLGFNDSPLHF. Here the CDR3 DNA reads TGTGCCAGCAGCTTGGGGTTTAATGATTCACCCCTCCACTTT.

V and J are TRBV6-5 and TRBJ2-3; D is undetermined. The CDR3 spans 13 residues. Looked up from germline, CDR1 is MNHEY and CDR2 is SVGAGI. Trimming stripped 3 bases from V and 8 bases from J, with 12 bases between. CDR3 sequence: CASSYGNLGTQYF. In DNA form, the CDR3 reads TGTGCCAGCAGTTATGGGAACCTGGGTACGCAGTATTTT.

This clone was counted between two and nine times. The rearrangement uses TRBV14 and TRBJ2-5; perhaps TRBD2 as D (6 bases). The CDR3 spans 13 residues. V was clipped by 7 bases and J by 5 bases, with 14 bases between them. Germline lookup yields CDR1 SGHDN and CDR2 FVKESK. Here the CDR3 DNA reads TGTGCCAGCACTCTCGGGGGAGGCGAGACCCAGTACTTC. As protein: CASTLGGGETQYF.

This clone was found a few times. V gene TRBV7-2 combines with J gene TRBJ2-5; TRBD1 aligns across 8 bases. Germline V CDR1 and CDR2: SGHTA, FQGNSA. CDR3 length: 14 amino acids. V was pared by 5 bases and J by 5 bases, with 7 bases of the junction left unmatched. In DNA, the CDR3 is TGTGCCAGCAGCCCGCGACAGGGGAGGGAGACCCAGTACTTC. It encodes CASSPRQGRETQYF.